These T cell receptor beta chains were read from a single sample in a study of CD4+ T cells in melanoma. Sequencing was performed with immunoSEQ multiplex PCR; in TCRdb, only in-frame clones are kept and a portion is missing. This repertoire shows roughly 110,000 clones, around 92% found once; its top ten account for about 3.3%. The sequenced sample was peripheral blood. These receptors were taken from a human donor with melanoma. Both conserved end residues are part of each CDR3. Fields, in order: clone size, D gene, J gene, V gene, CDR3 protein, CDR3 DNA. The D gene is left open where the match is weak. Part of the rows lack a size; the others show once, few, many or a class for expanded clones.

>.|TRBD2|TRBJ2-1|TRBV7-3
CASSHQGRGFYNEQFF
TGTGCCAGCAGCCACCAAGGGCGGGGGTTTTACAATGAGCAGTTCTTC
>.|TRBD1|TRBJ2-1|TRBV10-3
CAISAQQGKGYNEQFF
TGTGCCATCAGTGCGCAACAGGGGAAGGGATACAATGAGCAGTTCTTC
>.|.|TRBJ2-7|TRBV18
CASSPLGPTNEQYF
TGTGCCAGCTCACCTTTGGGTCCAACTAACGAGCAGTACTTC
>.|.|TRBJ1-2|TRBV5-6
CASSKYGGSNYGYTF
TGTGCCAGCAGCAAGTACGGGGGATCAAACTATGGCTACACCTTC
>.|.|TRBJ1-3|TRBV7-2
CASSLSLSGNTIYF
TGTGCCAGCAGCTTAAGTTTATCTGGAAACACCATATATTTT
>.|.|TRBJ2-7|TRBV10-3
CATKTTLNYEQYF
TGTGCCACTAAGACAACCCTGAACTACGAGCAGTACTTC
>.|.|TRBJ2-1|TRBV28
CASNPAGTGHNEQFF
TGTGCCAGCAATCCCGCAGGGACCGGCCACAATGAGCAGTTCTTC
>few|.|TRBJ2-7|TRBV7-2
CASSLGSHYEQYF
TGTGCCAGCAGCTTAGGGTCCCACTACGAGCAGTACTTC
>.|.|TRBJ1-2|TRBV4-1
CASSQDSLSGRRSYTF
TGCGCCAGCAGCCAAGATTCCCTGTCGGGGAGAAGGAGCTACACCTTC
>.|.|TRBJ2-7|TRBV11-2
CASSPRPRTRGYEQYF
TGTGCCAGCAGCCCCCGTCCCCGGACGCGGGGCTACGAGCAGTACTTC
>.|.|TRBJ2-2|TRBV19
CASRKLQSNTGELFF
TGTGCCAGTAGGAAACTTCAATCGAACACCGGGGAGCTGTTTTTT
>.|TRBD2|TRBJ2-7|TRBV27
CASSLARTSGYEQYF
TGTGCCAGCAGTTTAGCTCGGACTAGCGGCTACGAGCAGTACTTC
>.|TRBD1|TRBJ1-1|TRBV15
CATSRDLRSQGANTEAFF
TGTGCCACCAGCAGAGATCTCCGATCTCAGGGGGCAAACACTGAAGCTTTCTTT
>.|TRBD1|TRBJ1-5|TRBV5-3
CARSPGQNQPQHF
TGTGCCAGAAGCCCGGGACAGAATCAGCCCCAGCATTTT
>.|TRBD1|TRBJ1-1|TRBV30
CAWSNPYRGYTEAFF
TGTGCCTGGAGTAACCCTTACAGGGGTTACACTGAAGCTTTCTTT
>.|TRBD2|TRBJ2-3|TRBV6-6
CASRDPGLGSTDTQYF
TGTGCCAGCAGGGACCCTGGACTAGGCAGCACAGATACGCAGTATTTT
>once|.|TRBJ2-3|TRBV7-7
CASSLYGGDTQYF
TGTGCCAGCAGCTTATACGGGGGAGATACGCAGTATTTT
>.|.|TRBJ2-1|TRBV6-1
CASSEVAVPLQFF
TGTGCCAGCAGTGAAGTAGCGGTCCCTCTCCAGTTCTTC
>.|.|TRBJ1-6|TRBV27
CASSLERESPLHF
TGTGCCAGCAGTTTAGAGCGGGAATCACCCCTCCACTTT
>.|.|TRBJ1-1|TRBV28
CASSSLTYMNTEAFF
TGTGCCAGCAGTTCCCTGACATACATGAACACTGAAGCTTTCTTT
>.|TRBD1|TRBJ2-7|TRBV6-1
CASSLPGRGYEQYF
TGTGCCAGCAGTTTACCCGGCAGGGGGTACGAGCAGTACTTC
>.|TRBD2|TRBJ2-5|TRBV6-5
CASSYALAGATQYF
TGTGCCAGCAGTTACGCACTAGCGGGCGCGACCCAGTACTTC
>.|.|TRBJ1-3|TRBV5-1
CASHRGARGDTIYF
TGCGCCAGCCATCGAGGAGCCCGCGGAGACACCATATATTTT
>.|TRBD2|TRBJ2-7|TRBV6-1
CASRGGTYEQYF
TGTGCCAGCCGGGGGGGGACCTACGAGCAGTACTTC
>.|TRBD1|TRBJ2-2|TRBV6-4
CASSDGTGGTGELFF
TGTGCCAGCAGTGATGGGACAGGGGGCACCGGGGAGCTGTTTTTT
>.|TRBD2|TRBJ2-7|TRBV7-2
CASSLALAGRYEQYF
TGTGCCAGCAGCTTAGCACTAGCGGGACGGTACGAGCAGTACTTC
>.|.|TRBJ2-2|TRBV5-1
CASSLVREAGELFF
TGCGCCAGCAGCTTGGTCAGGGAGGCCGGGGAGCTGTTTTTT
>once|TRBD1|TRBJ2-7|TRBV18
CASSPVGTGDEQYF
TGTGCCAGCTCACCAGTGGGGACAGGGGACGAGCAGTACTTC
>.|.|TRBJ2-5|TRBV11-3
CASSLGAGAQETQYF
TGTGCCAGCAGCTTAGGGGCAGGGGCCCAAGAGACCCAGTACTTC
>.|TRBD1|TRBJ2-7|TRBV18
CASSPTQGAEQYF
TGTGCCAGCTCGCCCACCCAGGGGGCCGAGCAGTACTTC
>.|TRBD1|TRBJ2-7|TRBV6-1
CASSAGTVLWKSYEQYF
TGTGCCAGCAGTGCCGGGACAGTTTTATGGAAGTCCTACGAGCAGTACTTC
>.|TRBD1|TRBJ2-7|TRBV19
CAGGQGGYEQYF
TGTGCCGGGGGACAGGGGGGCTACGAGCAGTACTTC
>.|TRBD2|TRBJ2-3|TRBV12-5
CASGLVTSGGAPDTQYF
TGTGCTAGTGGTTTAGTGACTAGCGGGGGGGCCCCAGATACGCAGTATTTT
>.|.|TRBJ2-1|TRBV27
CASSVGTLRNEQFF
TGTGCCAGCAGTGTGGGGACCCTCCGTAATGAGCAGTTCTTC
>.|.|TRBJ2-1|TRBV5-1
CASSGNRGGISYNEQFF
TGCGCCAGCAGCGGAAACCGTGGGGGGATCTCCTACAATGAGCAGTTCTTC
>.|TRBD1|TRBJ1-1|TRBV7-9
CASSPGQVNTEAFF
TGTGCCAGCAGCCCTGGACAGGTTAACACTGAAGCTTTCTTT